Sequencing of this T cell receptor beta chain was carried out in a study of molecular identifiers for immune sequencing clone quantification. MiXCR, run by TCRdb on the PCR reads, gives a single entry per CDR3 protein. In the table there are around 65,000 distinct CDR3 sequences, roughly 20% of which are singletons. Note on this clonotype: Antigen unknown. A much larger clone is a single base away; this may be a read error.

Germline lookup yields CDR1 SGHAT and CDR2 FQNNGV. V was trimmed by 4 bases and J by 3 bases, leaving 10 bases between them. This CDR3 contains 15 residues. Broader study findings: For highly expanded clones, sizes could be underestimated when identical TCR molecules share a barcode.

Material: naive CD8+ T cells from blood, with Jurkat cell RNA spiked in. Subset reported: FACS-sorted CD8+CD4-CCR7+CD45RA+ naive T cells. This TCR came from a human donor in good health. Some libraries in this study had Jurkat cell RNA spiked in. The chain is built from TRBV11-2 and TRBJ2-6, with unresolved D. The chain's CDR3 is CASSSQWVGANVLTF. The CDR3 DNA follows: TGTGCCAGCAGCTCCCAGTGGGTTGGGGCCAACGTCCTGACTTTC. Together with reference TRBV11-2 and TRBJ2-6, the CDR3 gives the full variable domain: EAGVAQSPRYKIIEKRQSVAFWCNPISGHATLYWYQQILGQGPKLLIQFQNNGVVDDSQLPKDRFSAERLKGVDSTLKIQPAKLEDSAVYLCASSSQWVGANVLTFGAGSRLTVL.